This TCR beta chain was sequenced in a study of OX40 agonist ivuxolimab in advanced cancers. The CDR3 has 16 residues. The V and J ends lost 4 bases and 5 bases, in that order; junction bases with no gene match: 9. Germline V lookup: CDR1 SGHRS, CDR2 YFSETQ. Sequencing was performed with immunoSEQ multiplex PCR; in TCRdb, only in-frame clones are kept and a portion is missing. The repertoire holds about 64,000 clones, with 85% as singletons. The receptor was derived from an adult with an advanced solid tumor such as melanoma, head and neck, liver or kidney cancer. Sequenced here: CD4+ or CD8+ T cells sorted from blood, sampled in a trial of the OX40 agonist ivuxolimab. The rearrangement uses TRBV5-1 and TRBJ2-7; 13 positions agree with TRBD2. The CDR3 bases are TGCGCCAGCAGCCCGCCCGGGACTAGCGGGATCCACGAGCAGTACTTC. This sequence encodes CASSPPGTSGIHEQYF.